This entry lists 30 T cell receptor beta chains sequenced from one sample in a study of T-cell memory formation after mild COVID-19. TCRdb re-derived calls from the 5' RACE reads in MiXCR, one entry per CDR3 protein. This sample carries about 270,000 distinct CDR3 sequences, roughly 17% of them seen once, and the ten largest clones take 20% to 25%. Material: PBMCs or a T cell subset sorted from them (not recorded which). These receptors all come from a man between 18 and 29 years old who had mild COVID-19 (a few samples of this study predate the infection). Cell type and time point are not known.

CDR3 nucleotides: TGCAGTGCTAGAATTTCGGGTCAGAGATACTATGGCTACACCTTC. Translating it yields CSARISGQRYYGYTF. This chain links TRBV20-1 with TRBJ1-2; D uncertain. The CDR3 length is 15 residues. CDR1 and CDR2 from the germline V gene are DFQATT and SNEGSKA (reference sequence). Deletions cut 2 bases from V and 3 bases from J, with 16 bases between.

This chain links TRBV7-2 with TRBJ2-3, with D hard to call. This CDR3 is built from 14 residues. With 1 base removed from V and 4 bases from J, the gap between germline ends came to 9 bases. CDR1 SGHTA and CDR2 FQGNSA come from the germline V gene. CDR3 sequence reads: CASSLVSRPDTQYF. The CDR3 DNA sequence: TGTGCCAGCAGCTTAGTTTCGCGGCCAGATACGCAGTATTTT.

There are a few counts of this clonotype. The chain carries TRBV4-1 and TRBJ2-1, with D possibly being TRBD1 or TRBD2 (6 bases each). CDR1 and CDR2 from the germline V gene are MGHRA and YSYEKL. Between the trimmed V and J ends, which lost 0 bases and 4 bases, there was a span of 10 bases. CDR3 length: 15 amino acids. The CDR3 nucleotides read TGCGCCAGCAGCCAAGATCCGGGGGCTTACAATGAGCAGTTCTTC. Translating it yields CASSQDPGAYNEQFF.

This chain links TRBV20-1 with TRBJ1-1; 7 bases match TRBD1. The germline V gene has CDR1 DFQATT and CDR2 SNEGSKA (reference sequence). The CDR3 extends over 13 amino acids. Trimming took 6 bases from V and 1 from J; bases not matched to a gene: 5. CDR3 nucleotide sequence: TGCAGTGCACCAAGACAGGGGAACACTGAAGCTTTCTTT. Translated: CSAPRQGNTEAFF.

The rearrangement joins TRBV28 to TRBJ2-2; D may match TRBD1 or TRBD2 (5 bases each). The CDR3 is 12 residues long. CDR1 is MDHEN and CDR2 is SYDVKM in the germline V gene. In DNA form, the CDR3 reads TGTGTCGCAGGGAGGAACACCGGGGAGCTGTTTTTT. It yields the protein CVAGRNTGELFF.

This clonotype was found many times. DNA of the CDR3: TGTGCCACCGGGGTGGGGCTAGCGGGGGTTTCCACAGATACGCAGTATTTT. Its translation: CATGVGLAGVSTDTQYF. J is TRBJ2-3 and V is TRBV25-1, with TRBD2 matching 10 bases. V shed 10 bases, J shed 2 bases, and the junction held 15 bases outside the gene matches. The CDR3 contains 17 residues. Germline CDR1 and CDR2: MGHDK and SYGVNS. The whole variable domain, remainder taken from reference TRBV25-1 and TRBJ2-3, is EADIYQTPRYLVIGTGKKITLECSQTMGHDKMYWYQQDPGMELHLIHYSYGVNSTEKGDLSSESTVSRIRTEHFPLTLESARPSHTSQYLCATGVGLAGVSTDTQYFGPGTRLTVL.

There are a few counts of this clonotype. The CDR3 DNA reads TGTGCCAGCAGTTACGGGGGTCCCAAAAACATTCAGTACTTC. Amino acids: CASSYGGPKNIQYF. V is TRBV6-2 or TRBV6-3 and J is TRBJ2-4, with D tentatively TRBD1 or TRBD2 (5 bases each). CDR3 size: 14 residues. Germline V gene sequence: CDR1 MNHEY, CDR2 SVGEGT. V was shortened by 2 bases and J by 2 bases, with 7 bases between the two germline ends.

This clonotype was picked up many times. The chain links TRBV27 to TRBJ2-5; 9 nucleotides agree with TRBD1. Per germline, CDR1 MNHEY and CDR2 SMNVEV (reference sequence). V was clipped by 6 bases and J by 9 bases; unmatched bases: 11. The CDR3 loop spans 14 amino acids. CDR3 nucleotide sequence: TGTGCCAGCAGCTTACAGGGACAGGGTATCGCCCAGTACTTC. Protein: CASSLQGQGIAQYF.

This clonotype was detected a few times. V and J are TRBV29-1 and TRBJ2-3; D is possibly TRBD2 (5 bases). CDR1 SQVTM and CDR2 ANQGSEA come from the germline V gene. CDR3 length: 12 residues. The germline V and J ends were trimmed by 4 bases and 4 bases, with 9 bases remaining between them. The chain's CDR3 is CSVGGGPDTQYF. CDR3 DNA: TGCAGCGTTGGCGGAGGACCAGATACGCAGTATTTT.

There are a few counts of this clonotype. The rearrangement links TRBV28 to TRBJ2-6; a weak D match, TRBD1 (6 bases). The CDR3 runs 15 residues. V was shortened by 6 bases and J by 9 bases, with 18 bases between the two germline ends. The germline V gene has CDR1 MDHEN and CDR2 SYDVKM. The CDR3 bases are TGTGCCAGCAGACCCCCGCGCAGGGGAGACAACGTCCTGACTTTC. Translation gives CASRPPRRGDNVLTF.

This chain uses TRBV7-9 with TRBJ2-5; 9 nucleotides line up with TRBD1. This CDR3 spans 17 amino acids. Germline-derived CDR1 and CDR2 are SEHNR and FQNEAQ (reference sequence). Trimming removed 4 bases from V and 4 bases from J; junction bases left unmatched: 13. The chain's CDR3 is CASSWGQGSYYSETQYF. The CDR3 region has the DNA TGTGCCAGCAGCTGGGGACAGGGATCATACTATTCAGAGACCCAGTACTTC.

V gene TRBV7-9 combines with J gene TRBJ2-3, with TRBD1 matching over 9 bases. The length of the CDR3 is 17 residues. With V trimmed by 3 bases and J by 1 base, 8 bases remained unmatched. The V gene's germline CDR1 is SEHNR and CDR2 FQNEAQ (reference sequence). The CDR3 loop is CASSFRNRDRGTDTQYF. Here the CDR3 DNA reads TGTGCCAGCAGCTTTCGGAACCGGGACAGGGGCACAGATACGCAGTATTTT.

The V and J genes are TRBV20-1 and TRBJ1-1; D remains ambiguous. The CDR3 contains 11 residues. V was trimmed by 4 bases and J by 3 bases, leaving 6 bases between them. The germline CDR1 and CDR2 sequences are DFQATT and SNEGSKA (reference sequence). CDR3: CSATIYTEAFF. The CDR3 DNA reads TGCAGTGCTACCATTTACACTGAAGCTTTCTTT.

This clonotype was seen more than once but under ten times. The CDR3, as DNA: TGTGCCAGCAGCCAACAACCGCCCTCCCCAGGTGGCGAGCAGTACTTC. It is translated as CASSQQPPSPGGEQYF. The chain carries TRBV3-1 and TRBJ2-7; D is uncertain. Germline V lookup: CDR1 LGHDT, CDR2 YNNKEL (reference sequence). The CDR3 has 16 amino acids. Trimming took off 2 bases at V and 6 bases at J, with 20 bases between the two ends.

Here the CDR3 reads CASSSVFPSYNEQFF. The CDR3 DNA is TGTGCCAGCAGCTCGGTATTTCCCTCCTACAATGAGCAGTTCTTC. The chain couples TRBV5-6 to TRBJ2-1, with D hard to call. This CDR3 is 15 amino acids long. V lost 3 bases, J lost 0 bases, and 10 bases lay in between. Germline V gene lookup returns CDR1 SGHDT and CDR2 YYEEEE.

This clonotype was seen only a few times. The chain combines TRBV9 with TRBJ2-1; D could derive from TRBD1 or TRBD2 (5 bases each). The CDR3 spans 16 residues. The V gene's germline CDR1 is SGDLS and CDR2 YYNGEE. Trimming pared 4 bases from V and 0 bases from J, leaving 14 bases between. CDR3 amino acids: CASSPWGLSSYNEQFF. Written as DNA, the CDR3 is TGTGCCAGCAGCCCCTGGGGGTTAAGCTCCTACAATGAGCAGTTCTTC.

CDR3 nucleotide sequence: TGCAGCGTTGAAGAAACAGGGGCCGAGCAGTACTTC. Its protein product is CSVEETGAEQYF. The chain recombines TRBV29-1 with TRBJ2-7; 7 bases line up with TRBD1. Germline assignment: CDR1 SQVTM and CDR2 ANQGSEA. Trimming at V came to 0 bases and at J to 6 bases, leaving 2 bases not matched to a gene. The CDR3 has 12 amino acids.

The chain combines TRBV2 with TRBJ2-1; D might be TRBD1 or TRBD2, each matching 6 bases. The ends were cut back, 10 bases at V and 10 bases at J, with 17 bases in the middle. Germline V gene data show CDR1 as SNHLY and CDR2 as FYNNEI. This CDR3 has 12 amino acids. Here the CDR3 reads CATSRVGGEQFF. CDR3 in DNA: TGTGCCACCTCCAGGGTCGGGGGCGAGCAGTTCTTC.

The chain employs TRBV24-1 and TRBJ2-2, with D tentatively TRBD1 (6 bases). Germline V lookup: CDR1 KGHDR, CDR2 SFDVKD. Trimming took 7 bases from V and 8 from J, leaving 22 bases between them. The CDR3 sequence is 16 residues long. In nucleotides, the CDR3 is TGTGCCACCAGGGCCACCGGGACAAGTACTAGAGGGGAGCTGTTTTTT. This sequence encodes CATRATGTSTRGELFF.

This clonotype occurred a few times. The chain couples TRBV28 to TRBJ2-2; TRBD1 aligns across 7 bases. The CDR3 consists of 16 residues. V was pared by 5 bases and J by 1 base, with 7 bases of the junction left unmatched. Germline lookup yields CDR1 MDHEN and CDR2 SYDVKM. In DNA form, the CDR3 reads TGTGCCAGCAGTCCCCTCGACAGGGAGAACACCGGGGAGCTGTTTTTT. This encodes CASSPLDRENTGELFF.

This chain's CDR3 is CASSPNRGGAEETQYF. The CDR3 DNA follows: TGTGCCAGCAGCCCTAACCGGGGGGGGGCCGAAGAGACCCAGTACTTC. The genes are TRBV12-3 or TRBV12-4 and TRBJ2-5; 8 nucleotides agree with TRBD2. This CDR3 is 16 amino acids long. The V segment lost 6 bases and the J segment 3 bases; nucleotides outside the gene matches: 12.

This clonotype was counted only a few times. The rearrangement uses TRBV5-1 and TRBJ2-7; D is unclear. The length of the CDR3 is 12 residues. Germline assignment: CDR1 SGHRS and CDR2 YFSETQ. V was shortened by 2 bases and J by 1 base, with 4 bases between the two germline ends. In nucleotides, the CDR3 is TGCGCCAGCAGCTTAGAGTCCTACGAGCAGTACTTC. Translating gives CASSLESYEQYF.

The chain combines TRBV6-1 with TRBJ1-4; TRBD1 is a possible D gene (6 bases). Between the trimmed V and J ends, which lost 6 bases and 8 bases, there was a span of 13 bases. The germline gives CDR1 MNHNS, CDR2 SASEGT. The CDR3 covers 13 residues. The CDR3 spells CASREQGGEKLFF. In DNA, the CDR3 is TGTGCCAGCAGAGAACAGGGTGGGGAAAAACTGTTTTTT.

The chain is built from TRBV7-3 and TRBJ2-5, with TRBD2 identical over 12 bases. V shed 5 bases and J 5 bases; nucleotides not matched to a gene: 6. Per germline, CDR1 SGHTA and CDR2 FQGTGA. This CDR3 region has 15 residues. CDR3 DNA: TGTGCCAGCAGCGCTAGCGGGGGGGCAGTGGAGACCCAGTACTTC. It encodes CASSASGGAVETQYF. Full variable domain (outside the CDR3, taken from reference TRBV7-3 and TRBJ2-5): GAGVSQTPSNKVTEKGKYVELRCDPISGHTALYWYRQSLGQGPEFLIYFQGTGAADDSGLPNDRFFAVRPEGSVSTLKIQRTERGDSAVYLCASSASGGAVETQYFGPGTRLLVL.

Only one count was recorded for this clonotype. The V gene is TRBV11-2, the J gene TRBJ1-2, with TRBD1 as a possible D gene (5 bases). V shed 0 bases and J shed 7 bases, with 9 bases lying between them. The CDR3 sequence is 13 residues long. Germline V gives CDR1 SGHAT, CDR2 FQNNGV. CDR3 sequence (DNA): TGTGCCAGCAGCTTAGAGGCAGGGACTGGCTACACCTTC. It specifies CASSLEAGTGYTF.

There are a few counts of this clonotype. The gene calls are TRBV12-3 or TRBV12-4 and TRBJ2-3; 7 nucleotides align to TRBD2. The CDR3 spans 15 residues. The V gene end was trimmed by 4 bases and the J gene end by 4 bases; junction bases not matched to a gene: 8. Here the CDR3 DNA reads TGTGCCAGCAGTTCCTCAGCGGGATTGGCAGATACGCAGTATTTT. Translation gives CASSSSAGLADTQYF.

The chain has TRBV7-2 and TRBJ2-1, with D maybe TRBD1 (6 bases). The CDR3 loop spans 15 amino acids. Germline loops: CDR1 SGHTA, CDR2 FQGNSA. Deletions cut 7 bases from V and 1 base from J, with 14 bases between. As DNA, the CDR3 is TGTGCCAGCACCCTAGGCAGGGGTTCCTACAATGAGCAGTTCTTC. Protein: CASTLGRGSYNEQFF.

V usage is TRBV5-1 and J usage is TRBJ1-1; no definite D call. The CDR3 sequence is 14 residues long. In germline, CDR1 is SGHRS, CDR2 YFSETQ. V lost 3 bases, J lost 1 base, and 10 bases lay in between. In DNA, the CDR3 is TGCGCCAGCAGCTCTACCACGGGGAACACTGAAGCTTTCTTT. Translation gives CASSSTTGNTEAFF.

This sequence joins TRBV4-3 and TRBJ2-6; D might be TRBD1 or TRBD2, each matching 6 bases. The CDR3 has 20 residues. Germline V lookup: CDR1 LGHNA, CDR2 YSLEER. Trimming removed 4 bases from V and 0 bases from J, with 22 bases in between. The DNA of the CDR3 is TGCGCCAGCAGCCGGGAACACGGGAGACAGGCGGGCTCTGGGGCCAACGTCCTGACTTTC. This translates into CASSREHGRQAGSGANVLTF.

The chain joins TRBV3-1 to TRBJ2-3, with no clear D. This CDR3 comprises 13 residues. V lost 2 bases and J lost 6, with 9 bases in between. Germline loops: CDR1 LGHDT, CDR2 YNNKEL (reference sequence). The CDR3 bases are TGTGCCAGCAGCCAAAACGTGGGGGATACGCAGTATTTT. Translated: CASSQNVGDTQYF.